Listed below are T cell receptor beta chains from one sample, sequenced in a study of blood T cell repertoires in COVID-19. TCRdb's table, derived via immunoSEQ multiplex PCR, lists solely in-frame clones and lacks some. Of 200,000 to 250,000 clones in the sample, 75% to 90% were seen once. Sequencing was performed on PBMCs or T cells enriched from blood (not recorded which). The receptors stem from a woman aged 40 to 50 with acute COVID-19. CDR3s include the opening cysteine and the closing phenylalanine or tryptophan. A D gene is named only where the DNA matches it firmly. Clone size, where shown, is once, few, many, or a class for clones that have expanded.

j_gene | abundance | d_gene | v_gene | CDR3aa | CDR3nt
TRBJ1-5 | - | - | TRBV6-6 | CASSTGRGQPQHF | TGTGCCAGCAGTACCGGGCGGGGGCAGCCCCAGCATTTT
TRBJ2-5 | few | - | TRBV11-2 | CASSLGRETQYF | TGTGCCAGCAGCTTAGGTCGGGAGACCCAGTACTTC
TRBJ2-7 | - | TRBD1 | TRBV5-1 | CASSSTGVGEQYF | TGCGCCAGCAGCTCGACAGGGGTTGGGGAGCAGTACTTC
TRBJ1-3 | - | - | TRBV6-2/TRBV6-3 | CASSSPGNTIYF | TGTGCCAGCAGCTCTCCTGGAAACACCATATATTTT
TRBJ2-1 | - | - | TRBV3-1/TRBV3-2 | CASSQELSASYRQEQFF | TGTGCCAGCAGCCAAGAATTGTCGGCTAGTTATCGCCAAGAGCAGTTCTTC
TRBJ2-1 | - | TRBD1 | TRBV19 | CASSKAGQDFLFRYNEQFF | TGTGCCAGTAGTAAGGCGGGACAGGATTTTCTCTTCCGCTACAATGAGCAGTTCTTC
TRBJ2-1 | - | - | TRBV5-1 | CASRKGVTVYNEQFF | TGCGCCAGCAGAAAGGGGGTTACCGTCTACAATGAGCAGTTCTTC
TRBJ1-1 | - | - | TRBV18 | CASSPGSGTGAFF | TGTGCCAGCTCACCCGGGTCGGGAACTGGGGCTTTCTTT
TRBJ1-2 | - | TRBD1 | TRBV27 | CASSTTGYGYTF | TGTGCCAGCAGTACGACAGGGTATGGCTACACCTTC
TRBJ1-1 | - | - | TRBV19 | CASSMVGRTEAFF | TGTGCCAGTAGTATGGTGGGCCGGACTGAAGCTTTCTTT
TRBJ1-3 | - | - | TRBV7-2 | CASSLLPSGTKFGNTIYF | TGTGCCAGCAGCTTACTCCCTTCCGGGACAAAATTTGGAAACACCATATATTTT
TRBJ1-5 | - | TRBD1 | TRBV11-2 | CASSRTGGFQPQHF | TGTGCCAGCAGCCGGACAGGGGGCTTTCAGCCCCAGCATTTT
TRBJ2-1 | - | - | TRBV7-2 | CASSFSRQGNEQFF | TGTGCCAGCAGCTTTAGCCGGCAGGGAAATGAGCAGTTCTTC
TRBJ1-1 | - | - | TRBV11-1 | CASSFRGVHSAFF | TGTGCCAGCAGCTTCAGGGGCGTTCACTCAGCTTTCTTT
TRBJ1-2 | - | TRBD1 | TRBV2 | CASKETGLLTYGYTF | TGTGCCAGCAAGGAGACAGGGCTCTTAACCTATGGCTACACCTTC
TRBJ1-5 | - | TRBD1 | TRBV29-1 | CSVRQGEGPQHF | TGCAGCGTGCGACAGGGTGAAGGGCCCCAGCATTTT
TRBJ2-3 | - | TRBD2 | TRBV7-2 | CASSPRLAGLSDTQYF | TGTGCCAGCAGCCCACGACTAGCGGGGTTATCAGATACGCAGTATTTT
TRBJ1-2 | - | - | TRBV7-6 | CASSSAADYGYTF | TGTGCCAGCAGCTCAGCAGCGGACTATGGCTACACCTTC
TRBJ1-2 | - | TRBD1 | TRBV6-2/TRBV6-3 | CASSTTTGIYGYTF | TGTGCCAGCAGTACAACGACAGGGATCTATGGCTACACCTTC
TRBJ2-3 | once | TRBD2 | TRBV27 | CASSLFAGVEDTQYF | TGTGCCAGCAGTTTATTTGCGGGGGTTGAGGATACGCAGTATTTT
TRBJ2-3 | - | - | TRBV3-1/TRBV3-2 | CASSRGDPTDTQYF | TGTGCCAGCAGCCGCGGTGACCCTACAGATACGCAGTATTTT
TRBJ1-1 | - | - | TRBV6-2/TRBV6-3 | CASSYWGGGTEAFF | TGTGCCAGCAGTTACTGGGGAGGAGGGACTGAAGCTTTCTTT
TRBJ2-7 | - | TRBD1 | TRBV7-9 | CASSFTGTGAYEQYF | TGTGCCAGCAGTTTCACCGGGACAGGAGCCTACGAGCAGTACTTC
TRBJ2-7 | - | - | TRBV3-1/TRBV3-2 | CASSHGSSAIYEQYF | TGTGCCAGCAGCCACGGATCTAGCGCCATCTACGAGCAGTACTTC